This entry is about one TCR beta chain. No antigen is known for it. TCRdb re-analysed the reads in MiXCR, keeping a single row per CDR3 protein. The sample has around 190,000 distinct CDR3 sequences; about an eighth are singletons. These data belong to a study of T cell repertoires in cytomegalovirus infection. Study overall: The public TCR beta signatures pointed to both CMV infection and matching HLA type. Study-level findings and limits: Of the TCR beta families, the public ones yielded a cumulative frequency that identified carriers of CMV plus the relevant HLA. CMV-specific HLA-C-restricted TCR beta clonotypes dominated the ex vivo response.

V dropped 3 bases and J dropped 0 bases, with 9 bases sitting between them. CDR3 size: 16 residues. Germline CDR1 is ENHRY and CDR2 is SYGVKD. This receptor was obtained from a human donor in good health (CMV status not recorded). Some clones in this sample may be carry-over from other donors' samples. Material: PBMCs. V is TRBV10-3 and J is TRBJ1-6, with D unresolved. For the CDR3, the DNA is TGTGCCATCAGTGAAGGAGAAAGCTCCTATAATTCACCCCTCCACTTT. Protein sequence: CAISEGESSYNSPLHF.